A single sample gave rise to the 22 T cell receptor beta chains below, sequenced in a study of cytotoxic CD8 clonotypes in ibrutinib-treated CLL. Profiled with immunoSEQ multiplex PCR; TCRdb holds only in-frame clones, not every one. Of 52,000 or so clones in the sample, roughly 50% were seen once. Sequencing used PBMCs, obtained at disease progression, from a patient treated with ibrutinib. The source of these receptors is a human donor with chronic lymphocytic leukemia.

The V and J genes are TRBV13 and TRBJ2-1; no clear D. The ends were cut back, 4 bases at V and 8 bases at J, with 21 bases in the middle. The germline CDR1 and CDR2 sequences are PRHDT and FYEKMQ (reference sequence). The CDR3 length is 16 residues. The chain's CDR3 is CASSSLRVARVDEQFF. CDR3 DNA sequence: TGTGCCAGCAGCTCACTTCGGGTAGCCCGGGTGGATGAGCAGTTCTTC.

The CDR3 reads CASTLSPKVRGSNQPQHF. The CDR3 region has the DNA TGTGCCAGCACCCTGAGCCCCAAAGTCAGGGGTAGCAATCAGCCCCAGCATTTT. The chain carries TRBV27 and TRBJ1-5; D might be TRBD1 (6 bases). Germline V gene data show CDR1 as MNHEY and CDR2 as SMNVEV (reference sequence). V lost 7 bases and J 0 bases, leaving 22 bases between the germline ends. This CDR3 is 18 amino acids long.

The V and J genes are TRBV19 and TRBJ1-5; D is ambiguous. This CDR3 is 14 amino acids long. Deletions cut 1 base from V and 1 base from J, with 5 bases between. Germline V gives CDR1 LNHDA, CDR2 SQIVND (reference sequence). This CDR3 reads CASSIVQSNQPQHF. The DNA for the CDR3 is TGTGCCAGTAGTATAGTGCAGAGCAATCAGCCCCAGCATTTT.

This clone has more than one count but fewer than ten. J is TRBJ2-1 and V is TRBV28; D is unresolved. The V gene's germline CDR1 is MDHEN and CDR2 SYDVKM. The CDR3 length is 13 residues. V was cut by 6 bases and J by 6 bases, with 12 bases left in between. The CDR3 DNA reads TGTGCCAGCAGCCACTTTGCAGGCAATGAGCAGTTCTTC. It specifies CASSHFAGNEQFF. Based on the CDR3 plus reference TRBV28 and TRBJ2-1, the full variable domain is DVKVTQSSRYLVKRTGEKVFLECVQDMDHENMFWYRQDPGLGLRLIYFSYDVKMKEKGDIPEGYSVSREKKERFSLILESASTNQTSMYLCASSHFAGNEQFFGPGTRLTVL.

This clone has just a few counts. CDR3 amino acids: CASSSNEGEYF. In DNA form, the CDR3 reads TGTGCCAGCAGCTCGAATGAGGGGGAATACTTC. The chain links TRBV7-3 to TRBJ2-7, with D perhaps matching TRBD1 (6 bases). Germline V CDR1 and CDR2: SGHTA, FQGTGA. The CDR3 length is 11 residues. V dropped 4 bases and J dropped 13 bases, with 14 bases sitting between them.

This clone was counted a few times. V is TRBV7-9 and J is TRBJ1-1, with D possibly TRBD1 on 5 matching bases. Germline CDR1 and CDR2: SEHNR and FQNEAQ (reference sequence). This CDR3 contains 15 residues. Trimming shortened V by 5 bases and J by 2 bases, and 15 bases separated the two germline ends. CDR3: CASSPRDGPNTEAFF. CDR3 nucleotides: TGTGCCAGCAGCCCCCGGGACGGACCAAACACTGAAGCTTTCTTT. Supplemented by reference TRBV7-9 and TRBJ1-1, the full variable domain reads DTGVSQNPRHKITKRGQNVTFRCDPISEHNRLYWYRQTLGQGPEFLTYFQNEAQLEKSRLLSDRFSAERPKGSFSTLEIQRTEQGDSAMYLCASSPRDGPNTEAFFGQGTRLTVV.

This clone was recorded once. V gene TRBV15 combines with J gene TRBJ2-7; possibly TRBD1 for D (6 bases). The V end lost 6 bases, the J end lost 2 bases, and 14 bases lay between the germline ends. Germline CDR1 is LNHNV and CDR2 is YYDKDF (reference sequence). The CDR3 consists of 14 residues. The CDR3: CATREWQGPYEQYF. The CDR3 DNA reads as TGTGCCACCAGGGAGTGGCAGGGGCCCTACGAGCAGTACTTC.

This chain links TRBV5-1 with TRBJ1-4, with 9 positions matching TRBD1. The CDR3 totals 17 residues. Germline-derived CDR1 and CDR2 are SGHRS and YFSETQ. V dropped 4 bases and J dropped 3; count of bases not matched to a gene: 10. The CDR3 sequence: CASSQWTGDAANEKLFF. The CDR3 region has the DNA TGCGCCAGCAGCCAGTGGACAGGGGATGCGGCTAATGAAAAACTGTTTTTT.

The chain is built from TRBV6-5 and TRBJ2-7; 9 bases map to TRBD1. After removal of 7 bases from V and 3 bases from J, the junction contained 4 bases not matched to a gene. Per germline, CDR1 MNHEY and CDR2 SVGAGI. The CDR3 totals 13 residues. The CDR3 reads CASTQGAYYEQYF. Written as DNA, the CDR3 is TGTGCCAGCACACAGGGGGCCTACTACGAGCAGTACTTC.

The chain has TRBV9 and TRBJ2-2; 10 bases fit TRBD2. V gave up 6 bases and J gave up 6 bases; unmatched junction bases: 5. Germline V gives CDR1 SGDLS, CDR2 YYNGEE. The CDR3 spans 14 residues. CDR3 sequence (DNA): TGTGCCAGCACAGGGACTAGCGCCCCCGGGGAGCTGTTTTTT. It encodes CASTGTSAPGELFF.

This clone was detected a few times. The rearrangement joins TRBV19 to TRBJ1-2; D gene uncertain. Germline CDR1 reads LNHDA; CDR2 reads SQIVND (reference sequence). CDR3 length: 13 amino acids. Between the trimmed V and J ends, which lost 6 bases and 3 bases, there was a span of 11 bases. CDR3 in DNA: TGTGCCAGTAGCCTCAGTCTGCACTATGGCTACACCTTC. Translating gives CASSLSLHYGYTF. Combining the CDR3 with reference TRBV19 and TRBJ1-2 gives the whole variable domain DGGITQSPKYLFRKEGQNVTLSCEQNLNHDAMYWYRQDPGQGLRLIYYSQIVNDFQKGDIAEGYSVSREKKESFPLTVTSAQKNPTAFYLCASSLSLHYGYTFGSGTRLTVV.

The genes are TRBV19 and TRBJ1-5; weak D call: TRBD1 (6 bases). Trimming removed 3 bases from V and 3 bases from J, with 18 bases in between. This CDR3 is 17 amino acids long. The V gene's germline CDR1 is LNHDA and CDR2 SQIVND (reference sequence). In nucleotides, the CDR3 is TGTGCCAGTAGTATCCTCCCGGGACAATCCCTCAATCAGCCCCAGCATTTT. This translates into CASSILPGQSLNQPQHF.

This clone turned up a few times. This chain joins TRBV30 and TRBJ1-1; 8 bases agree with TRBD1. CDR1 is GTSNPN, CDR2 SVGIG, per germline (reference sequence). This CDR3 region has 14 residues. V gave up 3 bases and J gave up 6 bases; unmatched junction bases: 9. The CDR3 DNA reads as TGTGCCTGGAGCATCGGACAGGGAGGCGCTGAAGCTTTCTTT. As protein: CAWSIGQGGAEAFF. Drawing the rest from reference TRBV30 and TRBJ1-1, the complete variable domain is SQTIHQWPATLVQPVGSPLSLECTVEGTSNPNLYWYRQAAGRGLQLLFYSVGIGQISSEVPQNLSASRPQDRQFILSSKKLLLSDSGFYLCAWSIGQGGAEAFFGQGTRLTVV.

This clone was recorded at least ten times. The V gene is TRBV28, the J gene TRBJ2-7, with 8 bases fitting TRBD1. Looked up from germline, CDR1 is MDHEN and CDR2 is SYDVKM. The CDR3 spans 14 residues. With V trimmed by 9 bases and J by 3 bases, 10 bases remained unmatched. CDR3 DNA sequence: TGTGCCAGTGGCGGGACAGGTCCAATCTACGAGCAGTACTTC. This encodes CASGGTGPIYEQYF.

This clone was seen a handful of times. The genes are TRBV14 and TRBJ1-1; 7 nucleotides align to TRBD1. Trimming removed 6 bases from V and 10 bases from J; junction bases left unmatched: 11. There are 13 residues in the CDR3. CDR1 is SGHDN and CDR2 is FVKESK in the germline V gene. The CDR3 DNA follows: TGTGCCAGCAGTCGAGGGGGCCCCGGTGGAGCTTTCTTT. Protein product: CASSRGGPGGAFF.

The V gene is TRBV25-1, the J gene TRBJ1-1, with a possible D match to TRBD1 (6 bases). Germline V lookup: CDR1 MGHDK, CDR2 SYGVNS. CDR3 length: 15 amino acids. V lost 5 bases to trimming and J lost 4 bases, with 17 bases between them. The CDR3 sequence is CASSSGQPPLTEAFF. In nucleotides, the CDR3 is TGTGCCAGCAGTTCGGGACAACCTCCCCTCACTGAAGCTTTCTTT.

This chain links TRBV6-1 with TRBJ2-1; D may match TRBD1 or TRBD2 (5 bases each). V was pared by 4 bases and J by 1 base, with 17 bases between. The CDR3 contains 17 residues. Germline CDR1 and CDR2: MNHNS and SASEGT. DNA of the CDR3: TGTGCCAGCAGTGGCCGAGATGGGACGGATTCCTACAATGAGCAGTTCTTC. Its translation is CASSGRDGTDSYNEQFF.

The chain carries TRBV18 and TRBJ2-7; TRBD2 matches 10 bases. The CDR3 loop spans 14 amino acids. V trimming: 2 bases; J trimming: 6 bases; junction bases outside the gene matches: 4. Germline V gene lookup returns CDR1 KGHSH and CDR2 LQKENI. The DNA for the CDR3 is TGTGCCAGCTCACCATCTAGCGGGAGCCGCGAGCAGTACTTC. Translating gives CASSPSSGSREQYF.

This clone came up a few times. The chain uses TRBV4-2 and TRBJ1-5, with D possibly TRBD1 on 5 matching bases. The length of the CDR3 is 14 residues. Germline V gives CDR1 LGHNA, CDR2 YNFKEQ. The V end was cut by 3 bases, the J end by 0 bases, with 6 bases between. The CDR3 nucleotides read TGTGCCAGCAGCCAGGGGACTAGCAATCAGCCCCAGCATTTT. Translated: CASSQGTSNQPQHF.

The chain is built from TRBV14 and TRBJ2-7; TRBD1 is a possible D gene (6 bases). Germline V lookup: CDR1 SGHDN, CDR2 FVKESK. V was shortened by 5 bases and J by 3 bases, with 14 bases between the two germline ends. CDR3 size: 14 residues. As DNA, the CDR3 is TGTGCCAGCAGCGAACTTTGGGACATCTACGAGCAGTACTTC. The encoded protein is CASSELWDIYEQYF.

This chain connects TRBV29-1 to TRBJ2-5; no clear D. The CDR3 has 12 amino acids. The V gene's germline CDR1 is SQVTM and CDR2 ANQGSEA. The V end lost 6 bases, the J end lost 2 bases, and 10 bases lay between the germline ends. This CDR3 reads CSVGQQQETQYF. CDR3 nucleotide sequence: TGCAGCGTCGGTCAACAACAAGAGACCCAGTACTTC.

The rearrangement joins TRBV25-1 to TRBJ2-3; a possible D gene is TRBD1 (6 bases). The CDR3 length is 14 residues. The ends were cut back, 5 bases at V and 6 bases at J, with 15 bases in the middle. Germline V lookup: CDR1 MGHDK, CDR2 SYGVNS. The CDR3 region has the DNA TGTGCCAGCAGTACACACAGGGAGACGGATACGCAGTATTTT. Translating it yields CASSTHRETDTQYF.